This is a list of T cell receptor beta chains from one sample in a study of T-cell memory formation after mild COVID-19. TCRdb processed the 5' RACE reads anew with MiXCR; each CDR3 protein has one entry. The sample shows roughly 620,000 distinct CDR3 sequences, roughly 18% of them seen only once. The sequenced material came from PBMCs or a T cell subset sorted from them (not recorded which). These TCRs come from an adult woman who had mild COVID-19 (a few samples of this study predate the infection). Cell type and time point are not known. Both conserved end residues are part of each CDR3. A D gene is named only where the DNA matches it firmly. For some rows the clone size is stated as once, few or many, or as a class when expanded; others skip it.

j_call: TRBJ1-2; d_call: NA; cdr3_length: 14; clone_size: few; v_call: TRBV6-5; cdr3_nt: TGTGCCAGCAGTTTGTCTACTGGGCTTTATGGCTACACCTTC; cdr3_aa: CASSLSTGLYGYTF
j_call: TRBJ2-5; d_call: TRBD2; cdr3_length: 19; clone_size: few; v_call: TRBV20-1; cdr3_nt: TGCAGTGCTAGAGATCAACGGGTGGGAACTAGCGGGTCGAAAGAGACCCAGTACTTC; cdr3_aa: CSARDQRVGTSGSKETQYF
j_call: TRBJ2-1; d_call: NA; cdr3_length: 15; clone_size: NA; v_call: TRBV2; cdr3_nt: TGTGCCAGCAGTGAAGACAGGGTATTCGACAATGAGCAGTTCTTC; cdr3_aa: CASSEDRVFDNEQFF
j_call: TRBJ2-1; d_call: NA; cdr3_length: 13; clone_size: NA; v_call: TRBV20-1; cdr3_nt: TGCAGTGCTAGAGATCTTGCGAATTACGAGCAGTTCTTC; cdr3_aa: CSARDLANYEQFF
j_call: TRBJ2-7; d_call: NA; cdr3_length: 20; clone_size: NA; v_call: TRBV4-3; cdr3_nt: TGCGCCAGCAGCCAAGATCCAGCGGGTAGGGGACCTCAGGGTCTCTACGAGCAGTACTTC; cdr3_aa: CASSQDPAGRGPQGLYEQYF
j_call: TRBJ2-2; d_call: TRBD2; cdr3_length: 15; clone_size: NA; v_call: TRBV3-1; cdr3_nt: TGTGCCAGCAGCCAGTTCAGCGGGGGCACCGGGGAGCTGTTTTTT; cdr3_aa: CASSQFSGGTGELFF
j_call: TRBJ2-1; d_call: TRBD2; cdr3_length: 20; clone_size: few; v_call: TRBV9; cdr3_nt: TGTGCCAGCAGCGTAGACCCCCATCCCCTGACTAGCGGGGGAGACAATGAGCAGTTCTTC; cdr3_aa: CASSVDPHPLTSGGDNEQFF
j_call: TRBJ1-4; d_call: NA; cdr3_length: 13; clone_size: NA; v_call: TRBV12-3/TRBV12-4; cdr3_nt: TGTGCCAGCAGTTTGAAAGGGTCCGAAAAACTGTTTTTT; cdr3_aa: CASSLKGSEKLFF
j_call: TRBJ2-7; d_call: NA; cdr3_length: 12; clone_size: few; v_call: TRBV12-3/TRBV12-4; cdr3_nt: TGTGCCAGCAGTTCATTCGGCGGCGAGCAGTACTTC; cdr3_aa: CASSSFGGEQYF
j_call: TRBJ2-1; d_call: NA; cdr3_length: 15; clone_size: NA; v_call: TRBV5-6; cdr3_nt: TGTGCCAGCAGCTTGGTACTAGCAGAGGACAATGAGCAGTTCTTC; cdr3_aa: CASSLVLAEDNEQFF
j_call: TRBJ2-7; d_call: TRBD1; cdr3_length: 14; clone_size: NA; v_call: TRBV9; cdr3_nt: TGTGCCAGCAGCCCTGGACAGGGGTCCTGGGAGCAGTACTTC; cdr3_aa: CASSPGQGSWEQYF
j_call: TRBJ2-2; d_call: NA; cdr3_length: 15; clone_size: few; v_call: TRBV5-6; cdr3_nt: TGTGCCAGCAGCTTGACCAACAGGGTGGCCGGGGAGCTGTTTTTT; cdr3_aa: CASSLTNRVAGELFF
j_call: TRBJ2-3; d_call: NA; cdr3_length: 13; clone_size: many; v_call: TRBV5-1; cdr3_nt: TGCGCCAGCAGCACCCAGGGTACAGATACGCAGTATTTT; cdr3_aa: CASSTQGTDTQYF
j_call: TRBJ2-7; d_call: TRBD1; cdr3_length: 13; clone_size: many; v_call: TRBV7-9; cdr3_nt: TGTGCCAGCAGCTCGGGACAGGATTACGAGCAGTACTTC; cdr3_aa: CASSSGQDYEQYF
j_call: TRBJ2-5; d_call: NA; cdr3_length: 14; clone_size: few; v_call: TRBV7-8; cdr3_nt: TGTGCCAGCAGCCATCGGGGGTTTCAAGAGACCCAGTACTTC; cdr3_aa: CASSHRGFQETQYF
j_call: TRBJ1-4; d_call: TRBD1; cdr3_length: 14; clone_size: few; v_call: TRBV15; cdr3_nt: TGTGCCACCAGCAGCGACAGGGTCGGTGAAAAACTGTTTTTT; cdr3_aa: CATSSDRVGEKLFF
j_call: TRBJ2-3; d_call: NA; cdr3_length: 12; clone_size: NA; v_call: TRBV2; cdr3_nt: TGTGCCAGCACGGCGGGCACAGATACGCAGTATTTT; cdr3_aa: CASTAGTDTQYF
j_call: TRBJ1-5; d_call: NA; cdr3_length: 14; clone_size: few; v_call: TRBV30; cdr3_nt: TGTGCCTGGAGTGTAAAACAGAAAAATCAGCCCCAGCATTTT; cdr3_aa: CAWSVKQKNQPQHF
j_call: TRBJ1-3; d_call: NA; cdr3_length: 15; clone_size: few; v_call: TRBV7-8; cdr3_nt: TGTGCCAGCAGCTGGAACAAGGGATCTGGAAACACCATATATTTT; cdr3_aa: CASSWNKGSGNTIYF
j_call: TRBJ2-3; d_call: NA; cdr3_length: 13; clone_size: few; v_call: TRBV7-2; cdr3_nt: TGTGCCAGCAGCGGAGAGCCCCTGGATACGCAGTATTTT; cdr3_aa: CASSGEPLDTQYF
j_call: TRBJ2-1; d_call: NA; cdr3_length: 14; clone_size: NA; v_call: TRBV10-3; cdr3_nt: TGTGCCATCAGCCATACGACGGATCCCGGAGAGCAGTTCTTC; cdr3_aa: CAISHTTDPGEQFF
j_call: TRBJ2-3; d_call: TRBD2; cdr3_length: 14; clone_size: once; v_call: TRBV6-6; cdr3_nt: TGTGCCAGCGCAAGCGGGAGCCGATTCCCCACGCAGTATTTT; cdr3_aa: CASASGSRFPTQYF
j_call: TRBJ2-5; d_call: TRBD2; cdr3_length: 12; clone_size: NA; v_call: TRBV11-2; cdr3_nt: TGTGCCACGCGGCGGGAGGCCGAGACCCAGTACTTC; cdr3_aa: CATRREAETQYF
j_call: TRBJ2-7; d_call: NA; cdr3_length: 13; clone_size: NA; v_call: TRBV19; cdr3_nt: TGTGCCAGTAGTATCCTGGACACCTACGAGCAGTACTTC; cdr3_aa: CASSILDTYEQYF
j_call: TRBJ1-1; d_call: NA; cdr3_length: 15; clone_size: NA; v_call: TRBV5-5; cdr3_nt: TGTGCCAGCAGATCCTCCCTTGGGGCAGAACTTGAAGCTTTCTTT; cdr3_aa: CASRSSLGAELEAFF
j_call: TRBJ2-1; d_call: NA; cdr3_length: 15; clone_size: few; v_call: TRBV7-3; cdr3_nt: TGTGCCAGCAGTCTCGGACGGGTAAACGACAATGAGCAGTTCTTC; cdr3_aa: CASSLGRVNDNEQFF
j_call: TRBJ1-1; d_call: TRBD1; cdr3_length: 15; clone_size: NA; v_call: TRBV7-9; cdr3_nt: TGTGCCAGCAGCCCAGACGTGACAGGGGCCACTGAAGCTTTCTTT; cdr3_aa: CASSPDVTGATEAFF
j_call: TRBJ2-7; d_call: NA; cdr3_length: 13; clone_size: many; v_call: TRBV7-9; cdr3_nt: TGTGCCAGCAGCTTGGGTCGAACCTACGAGCAGTACTTC; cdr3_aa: CASSLGRTYEQYF
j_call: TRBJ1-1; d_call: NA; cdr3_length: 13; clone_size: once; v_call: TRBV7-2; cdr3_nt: TGTGCCAGCAGCTCGAAGGCGGGCACTGAAGCTTTCTTT; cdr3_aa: CASSSKAGTEAFF
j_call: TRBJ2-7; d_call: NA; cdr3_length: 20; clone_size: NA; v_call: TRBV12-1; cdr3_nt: TGTGCCAGCAGCGGACAGTCAACGGCAATGATCTACTTTACCCCCTACGAGCAGTACTTC; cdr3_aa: CASSGQSTAMIYFTPYEQYF
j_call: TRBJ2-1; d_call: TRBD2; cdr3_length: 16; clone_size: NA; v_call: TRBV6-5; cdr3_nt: TGTGCCAGCAGACAAACCGGGACTAGCGGGAGGAATGAGCAGTTCTTC; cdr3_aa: CASRQTGTSGRNEQFF
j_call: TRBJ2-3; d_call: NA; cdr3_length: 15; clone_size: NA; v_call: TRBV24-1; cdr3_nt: TGTGCCACCAGTGACCACAAGCGGGTGACAGATACGCAGTATTTT; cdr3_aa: CATSDHKRVTDTQYF
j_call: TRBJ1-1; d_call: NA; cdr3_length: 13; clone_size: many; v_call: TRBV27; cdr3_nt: TGTGCCAGCAGCCCCGGGCCTAACACTGAAGCTTTCTTT; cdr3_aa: CASSPGPNTEAFF
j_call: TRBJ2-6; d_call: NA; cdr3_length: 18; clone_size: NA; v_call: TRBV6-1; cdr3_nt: TGTGCCAGCAGTGAAAGGGGGGTCGCTGGCTCTGGGGCCAACGTCCTGACTTTC; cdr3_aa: CASSERGVAGSGANVLTF
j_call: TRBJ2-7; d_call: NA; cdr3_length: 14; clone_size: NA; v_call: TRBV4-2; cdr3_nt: TGTGCCAGCAGCCAAACTCGTTCGGGGAACGAGCAGTACTTC; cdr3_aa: CASSQTRSGNEQYF
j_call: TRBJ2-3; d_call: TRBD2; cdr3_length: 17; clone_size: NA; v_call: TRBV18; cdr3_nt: TGTGCCAGCTCACCAAGACTAGCTGCTTTAGGGGCGAGGGAAGAGTATTTT; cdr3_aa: CASSPRLAALGAREEYF
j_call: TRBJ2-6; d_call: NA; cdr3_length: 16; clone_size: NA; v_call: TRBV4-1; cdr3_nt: TGCGCCAGCAGCCCAGCCTTATTATCTGGGGCCAACGTCCTGACTTTC; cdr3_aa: CASSPALLSGANVLTF
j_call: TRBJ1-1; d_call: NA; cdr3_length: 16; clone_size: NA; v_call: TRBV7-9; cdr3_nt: TGTGCCAGCACCGATTGGTCCGTGTCCAGGAACACTGAAGCTTTCTTT; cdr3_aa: CASTDWSVSRNTEAFF
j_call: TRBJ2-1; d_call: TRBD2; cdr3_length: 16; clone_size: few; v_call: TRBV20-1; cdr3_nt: TGCAGTGCTAGTCGCGGACTAGCGGGGGGGCAGAATGAGCAGTTCTTC; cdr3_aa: CSASRGLAGGQNEQFF
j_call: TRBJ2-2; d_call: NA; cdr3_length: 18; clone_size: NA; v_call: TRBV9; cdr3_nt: TGTGCCAGCGGATCTCTAGACAGGCCGAGCAGTGTGGCCGGGGAGCTGTTTTTT; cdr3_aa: CASGSLDRPSSVAGELFF
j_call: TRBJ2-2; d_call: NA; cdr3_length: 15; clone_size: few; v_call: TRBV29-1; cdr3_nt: TGCAGCGTTGAACGAGAAGGCGGGTACACCGGGGAGCTGTTTTTT; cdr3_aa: CSVEREGGYTGELFF
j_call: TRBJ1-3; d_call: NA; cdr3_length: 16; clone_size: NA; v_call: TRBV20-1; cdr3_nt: TGCAGTGCGAGAAGGTTTCCAGATTTCTCTGGAAACACCATATATTTT; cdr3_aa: CSARRFPDFSGNTIYF
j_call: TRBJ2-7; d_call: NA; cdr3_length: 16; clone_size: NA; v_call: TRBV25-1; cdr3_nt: TGTGCCAGCAGTCCCGAAACAGGGATGGGGGCCTACGAGCAGTACTTC; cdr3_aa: CASSPETGMGAYEQYF
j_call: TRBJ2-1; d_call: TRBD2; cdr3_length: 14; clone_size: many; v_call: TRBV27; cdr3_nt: TGTGCCAGCAGTTTCACGGGGGGTGACAATGAGCAGTTCTTC; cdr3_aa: CASSFTGGDNEQFF
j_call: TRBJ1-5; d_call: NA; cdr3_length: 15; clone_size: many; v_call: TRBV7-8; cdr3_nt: TGTGCCAGCAGCTTAGAGGCAACCCAAAGGCGGCCCCAGCATTTT; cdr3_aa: CASSLEATQRRPQHF
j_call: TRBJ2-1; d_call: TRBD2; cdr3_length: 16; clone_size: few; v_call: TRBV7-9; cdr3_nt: TGTGCCAGCAGCTTAGTTCACCTAGCGGGGGTAAATGAGCAGTTCTTC; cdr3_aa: CASSLVHLAGVNEQFF
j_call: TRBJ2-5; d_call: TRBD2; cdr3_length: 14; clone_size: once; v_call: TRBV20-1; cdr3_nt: TGCAGTGCTAGAGATTGGCTAGCGGGGGAGACCCAGTACTTC; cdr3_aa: CSARDWLAGETQYF
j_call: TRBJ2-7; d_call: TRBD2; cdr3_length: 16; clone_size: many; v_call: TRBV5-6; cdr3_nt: TGTGCCAGCACCTTCTGGGACTATCCGAGCTCCTACGAGCAGTACTTC; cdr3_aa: CASTFWDYPSSYEQYF
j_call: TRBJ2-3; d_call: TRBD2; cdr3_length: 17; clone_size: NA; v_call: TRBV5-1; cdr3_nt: TGCGCCAGCTGCCCGGGACTAGCATCACCCTTCACGGATACGCAGTATTTT; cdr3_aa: CASCPGLASPFTDTQYF
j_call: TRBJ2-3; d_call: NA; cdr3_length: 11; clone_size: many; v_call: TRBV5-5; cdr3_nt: TGTGCCAGCACCATCACTGATACGCAGTATTTT; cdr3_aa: CASTITDTQYF
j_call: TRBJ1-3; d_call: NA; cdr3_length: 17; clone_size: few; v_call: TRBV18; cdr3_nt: TGTGCCAGCTCACAAATGGTAGCGGCGGCCTCTGGAAACACCATATATTTT; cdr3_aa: CASSQMVAAASGNTIYF
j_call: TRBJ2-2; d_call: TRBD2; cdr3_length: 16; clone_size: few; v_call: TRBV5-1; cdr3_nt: TGCGCCAGCAGCCCCAAGCGGGGGGGTAACACCGGGGAGCTGTTTTTT; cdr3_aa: CASSPKRGGNTGELFF
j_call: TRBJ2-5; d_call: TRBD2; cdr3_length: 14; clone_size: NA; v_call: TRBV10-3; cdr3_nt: TGTGCCATACGAGGCGGGGGGGCCCGGGAGACCCAGTACTTC; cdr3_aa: CAIRGGGARETQYF
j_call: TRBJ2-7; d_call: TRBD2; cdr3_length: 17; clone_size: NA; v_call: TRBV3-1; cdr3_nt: TGTGCCAGCAGCCAAGCTAATCGGCTAGCGGGTCCCTACGAGCAGTACTTC; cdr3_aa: CASSQANRLAGPYEQYF
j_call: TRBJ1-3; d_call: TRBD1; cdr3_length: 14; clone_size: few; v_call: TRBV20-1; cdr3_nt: TGCAGTGCGTCGGGACAGCTAGCCGGAAACACCATATATTTT; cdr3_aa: CSASGQLAGNTIYF
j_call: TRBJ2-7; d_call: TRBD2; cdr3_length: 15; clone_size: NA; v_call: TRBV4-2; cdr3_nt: TGTGCCAGCAGCCAAGGACTAGCGGGAATCTACGAGCAGTACTTC; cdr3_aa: CASSQGLAGIYEQYF